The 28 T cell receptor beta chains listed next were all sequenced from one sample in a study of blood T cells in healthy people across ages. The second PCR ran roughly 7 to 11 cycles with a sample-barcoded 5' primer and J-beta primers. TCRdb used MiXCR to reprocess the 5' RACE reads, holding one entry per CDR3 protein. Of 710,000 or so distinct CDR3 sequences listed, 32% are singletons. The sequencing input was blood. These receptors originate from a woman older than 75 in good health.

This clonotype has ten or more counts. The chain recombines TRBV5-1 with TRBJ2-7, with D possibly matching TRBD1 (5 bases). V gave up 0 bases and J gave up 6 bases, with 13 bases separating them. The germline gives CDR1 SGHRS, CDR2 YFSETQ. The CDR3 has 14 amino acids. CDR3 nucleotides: TGCGCCAGCAGCTTGGCAGGGTACCTGGGCGAGCAGTACTTC. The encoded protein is CASSLAGYLGEQYF.

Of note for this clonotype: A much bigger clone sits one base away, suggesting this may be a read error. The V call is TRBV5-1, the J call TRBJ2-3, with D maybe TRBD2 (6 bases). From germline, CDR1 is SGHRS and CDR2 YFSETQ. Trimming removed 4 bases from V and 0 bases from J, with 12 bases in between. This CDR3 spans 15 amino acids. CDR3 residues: CASSIRGTSTDTQYF. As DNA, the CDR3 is TGCGCCAGCAGCATACGGGGGACTAGCACAGATACGCAGTATTTT.

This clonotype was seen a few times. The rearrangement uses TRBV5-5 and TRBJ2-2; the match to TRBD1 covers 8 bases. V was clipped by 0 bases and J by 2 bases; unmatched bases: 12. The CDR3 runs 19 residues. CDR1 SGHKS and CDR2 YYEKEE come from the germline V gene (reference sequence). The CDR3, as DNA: TGTGCCAGCAGCTTGGTGGACAGGGCATCCCACACCAACACCGGGGAGCTGTTTTTT. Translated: CASSLVDRASHTNTGELFF.

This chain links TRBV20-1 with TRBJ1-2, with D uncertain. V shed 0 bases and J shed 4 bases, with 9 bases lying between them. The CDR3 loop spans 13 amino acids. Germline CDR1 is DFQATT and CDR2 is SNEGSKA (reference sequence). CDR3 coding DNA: TGCAGTGCTAGAGATCAGGACTCCTATGGCTACACCTTC. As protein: CSARDQDSYGYTF.

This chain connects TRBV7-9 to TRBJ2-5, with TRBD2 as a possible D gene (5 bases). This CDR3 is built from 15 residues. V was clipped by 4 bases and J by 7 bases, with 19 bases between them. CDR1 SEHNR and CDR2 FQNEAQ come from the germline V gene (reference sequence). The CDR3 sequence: CASSSTREPRGTQYF. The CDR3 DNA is TGTGCCAGCAGCTCAACTAGGGAGCCAAGAGGGACCCAGTACTTC.

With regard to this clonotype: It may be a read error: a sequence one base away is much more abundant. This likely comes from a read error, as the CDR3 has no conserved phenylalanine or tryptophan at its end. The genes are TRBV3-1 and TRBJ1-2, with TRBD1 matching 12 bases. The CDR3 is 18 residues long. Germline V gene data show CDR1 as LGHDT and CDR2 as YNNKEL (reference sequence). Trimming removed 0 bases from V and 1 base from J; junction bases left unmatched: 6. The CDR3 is CASSQDGTGGGSNYGYTV. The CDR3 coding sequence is TGTGCCAGCAGCCAAGATGGGACAGGGGGCGGTAGTAACTATGGCTACACCGTC.

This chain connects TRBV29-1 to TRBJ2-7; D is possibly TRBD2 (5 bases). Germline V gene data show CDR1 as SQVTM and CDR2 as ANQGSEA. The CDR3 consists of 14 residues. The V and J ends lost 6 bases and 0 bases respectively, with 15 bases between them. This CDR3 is CSVRKDWSSYEQYF. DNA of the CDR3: TGCAGCGTCAGAAAGGACTGGAGCTCCTACGAGCAGTACTTC.

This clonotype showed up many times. The CDR3 spells CASGLELAGPSEQFF. In nucleotides, the CDR3 is TGTGCTAGTGGTTTGGAACTAGCGGGGCCCTCGGAGCAGTTCTTC. The rearrangement links TRBV12-5 to TRBJ2-1, with 10 positions matching TRBD2. J gave up 10 bases and V 1 base, and 7 bases lay outside the gene matches. The CDR3 extends over 15 amino acids. From germline, CDR1 is LGHNT and CDR2 FRNRAP.

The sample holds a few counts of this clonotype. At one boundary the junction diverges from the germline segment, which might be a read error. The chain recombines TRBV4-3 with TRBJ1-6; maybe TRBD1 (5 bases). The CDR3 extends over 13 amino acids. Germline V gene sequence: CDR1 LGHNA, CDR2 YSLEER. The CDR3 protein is CASSQERWGPPHF. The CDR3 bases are TGCGCCAGCAGCCAAGAGCGTTGGGGACCCCCCCACTTT.

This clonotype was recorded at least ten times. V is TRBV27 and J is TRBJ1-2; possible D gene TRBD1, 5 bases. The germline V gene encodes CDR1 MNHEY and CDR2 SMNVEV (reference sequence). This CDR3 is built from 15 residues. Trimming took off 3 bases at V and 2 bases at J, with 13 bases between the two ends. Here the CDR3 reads CASSFRDGENYGYTF. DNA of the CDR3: TGTGCCAGCAGTTTCCGGGACGGAGAGAACTATGGCTACACCTTC.

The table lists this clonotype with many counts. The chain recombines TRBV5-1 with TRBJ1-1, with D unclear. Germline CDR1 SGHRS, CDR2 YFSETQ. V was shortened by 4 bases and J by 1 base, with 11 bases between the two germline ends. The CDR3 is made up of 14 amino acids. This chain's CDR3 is CASSPNSRNTEAFF. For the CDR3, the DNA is TGCGCCAGCAGCCCTAATTCCAGGAACACTGAAGCTTTCTTT.

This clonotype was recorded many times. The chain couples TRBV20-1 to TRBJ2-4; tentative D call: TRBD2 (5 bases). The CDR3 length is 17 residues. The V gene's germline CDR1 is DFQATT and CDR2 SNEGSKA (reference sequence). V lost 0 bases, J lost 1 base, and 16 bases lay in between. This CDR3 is CSAREGRAPLAKNIQYF. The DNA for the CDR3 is TGCAGTGCTAGAGAAGGGCGGGCACCATTGGCCAAAAACATTCAGTACTTC.

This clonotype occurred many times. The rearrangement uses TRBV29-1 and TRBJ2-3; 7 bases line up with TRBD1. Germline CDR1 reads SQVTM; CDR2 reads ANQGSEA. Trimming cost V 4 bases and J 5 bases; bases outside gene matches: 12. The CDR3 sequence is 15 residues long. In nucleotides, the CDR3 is TGCAGCGTTGGTAAGACAGGGCCAACGGGAGATACGCAGTATTTT. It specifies CSVGKTGPTGDTQYF.

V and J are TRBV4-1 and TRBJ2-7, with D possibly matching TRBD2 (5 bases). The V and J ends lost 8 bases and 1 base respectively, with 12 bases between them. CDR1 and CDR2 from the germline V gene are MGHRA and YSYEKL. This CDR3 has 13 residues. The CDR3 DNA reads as TGCGCCAGCGGGGTCCGGGAATCCTACGAGCAGTACTTC. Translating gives CASGVRESYEQYF.

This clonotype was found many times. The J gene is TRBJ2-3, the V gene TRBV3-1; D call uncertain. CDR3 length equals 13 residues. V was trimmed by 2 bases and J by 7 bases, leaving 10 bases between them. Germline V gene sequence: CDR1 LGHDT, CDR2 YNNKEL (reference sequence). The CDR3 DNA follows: TGTGCCAGCAGCCAATCTCTCGGGCATACGCAGTATTTT. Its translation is CASSQSLGHTQYF.

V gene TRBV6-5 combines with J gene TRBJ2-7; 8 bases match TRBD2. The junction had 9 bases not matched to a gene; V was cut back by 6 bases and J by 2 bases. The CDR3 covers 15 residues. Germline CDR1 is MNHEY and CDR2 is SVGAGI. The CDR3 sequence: CASRNHALAAYEQYF. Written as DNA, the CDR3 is TGTGCCAGCAGGAACCATGCACTAGCGGCCTACGAGCAGTACTTC.

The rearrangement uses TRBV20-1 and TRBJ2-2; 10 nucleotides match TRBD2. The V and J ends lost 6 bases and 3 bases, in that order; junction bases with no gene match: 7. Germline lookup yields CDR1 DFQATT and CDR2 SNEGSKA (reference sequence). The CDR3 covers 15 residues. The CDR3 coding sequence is TGCAGTGCCCTGAGCGGGGGGGCCTACACCGGGGAGCTGTTTTTT. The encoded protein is CSALSGGAYTGELFF.

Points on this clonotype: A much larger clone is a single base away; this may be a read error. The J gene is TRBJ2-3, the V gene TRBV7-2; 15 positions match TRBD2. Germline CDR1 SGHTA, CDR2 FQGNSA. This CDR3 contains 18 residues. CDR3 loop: CASGLSGLAGGSTNTQYF. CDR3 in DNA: TGTGCCAGCGGCCTATCGGGACTAGCGGGGGGAAGCACAAATACGCAGTATTTT.

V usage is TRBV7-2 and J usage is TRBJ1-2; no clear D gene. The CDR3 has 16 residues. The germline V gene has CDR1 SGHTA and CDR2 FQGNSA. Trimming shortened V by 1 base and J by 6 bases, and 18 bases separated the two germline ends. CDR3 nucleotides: TGTGCCAGCAGCTTAGGACTCGAGACTATGCGGGATGGCTACACCTTC. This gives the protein CASSLGLETMRDGYTF. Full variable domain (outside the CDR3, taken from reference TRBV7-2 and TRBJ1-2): GAGVSQSPSNKVTEKGKDVELRCDPISGHTALYWYRQSLGQGLEFLIYFQGNSAPDKSGLPSDRFSAERTGGSVSTLTIQRTQQEDSAVYLCASSLGLETMRDGYTFGSGTRLTVV.

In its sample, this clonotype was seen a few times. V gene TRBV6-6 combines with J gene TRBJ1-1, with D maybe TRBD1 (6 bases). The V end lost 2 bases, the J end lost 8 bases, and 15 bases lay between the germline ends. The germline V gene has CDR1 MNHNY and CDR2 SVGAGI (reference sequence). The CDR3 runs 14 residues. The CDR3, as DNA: TGTGCCAGCAGTTACGACTCGGGGGCCGCGGAAGCTTTCTTT. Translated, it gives CASSYDSGAAEAFF.

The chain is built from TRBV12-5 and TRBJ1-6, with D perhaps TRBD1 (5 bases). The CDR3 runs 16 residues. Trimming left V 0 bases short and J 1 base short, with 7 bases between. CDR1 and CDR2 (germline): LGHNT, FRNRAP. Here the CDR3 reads CASGLVRGSYNSPLHF. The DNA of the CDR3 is TGTGCTAGTGGTTTGGTACGGGGGTCCTATAATTCACCCCTCCACTTT.

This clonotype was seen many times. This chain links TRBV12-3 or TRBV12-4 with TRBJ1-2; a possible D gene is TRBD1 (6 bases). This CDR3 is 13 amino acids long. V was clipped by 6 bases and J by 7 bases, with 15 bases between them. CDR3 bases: TGTGCCAGCAGACTTACAGGGATTAGTGGCTACACCTTC. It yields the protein CASRLTGISGYTF.

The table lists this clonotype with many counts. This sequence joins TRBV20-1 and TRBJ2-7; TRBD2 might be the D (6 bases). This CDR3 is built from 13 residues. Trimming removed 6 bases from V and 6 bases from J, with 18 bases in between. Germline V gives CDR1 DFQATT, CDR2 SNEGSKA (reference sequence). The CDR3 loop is CSAPAEGSIEQYF. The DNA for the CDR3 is TGCAGTGCCCCTGCGGAGGGGTCGATCGAGCAGTACTTC.

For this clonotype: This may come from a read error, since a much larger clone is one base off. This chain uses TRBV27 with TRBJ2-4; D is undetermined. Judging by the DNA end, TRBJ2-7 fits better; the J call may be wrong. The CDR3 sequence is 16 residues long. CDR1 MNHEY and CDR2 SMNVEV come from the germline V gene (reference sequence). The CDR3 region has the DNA TGTACCAGCAGTTTTGGAATGTCGGGCAGTACCTACGAGCAGTACTTC. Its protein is CTSSFGMSGSTYEQYF.

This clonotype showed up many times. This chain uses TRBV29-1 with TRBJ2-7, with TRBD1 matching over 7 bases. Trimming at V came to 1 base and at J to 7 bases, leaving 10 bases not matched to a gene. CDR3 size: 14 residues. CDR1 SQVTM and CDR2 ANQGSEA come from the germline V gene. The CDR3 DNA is TGCAGCGTTGAAGGGACAGGAGCCCGGGGAGAGCAGTACTTC. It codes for CSVEGTGARGEQYF.

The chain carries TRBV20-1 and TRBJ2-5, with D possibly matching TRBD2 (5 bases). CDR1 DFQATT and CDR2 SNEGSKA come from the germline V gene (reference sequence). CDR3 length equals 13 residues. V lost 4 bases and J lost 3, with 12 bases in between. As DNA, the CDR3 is TGCAGTGCTACCGCCGGGATAGAAGAGACCCAGTACTTC. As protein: CSATAGIEETQYF.

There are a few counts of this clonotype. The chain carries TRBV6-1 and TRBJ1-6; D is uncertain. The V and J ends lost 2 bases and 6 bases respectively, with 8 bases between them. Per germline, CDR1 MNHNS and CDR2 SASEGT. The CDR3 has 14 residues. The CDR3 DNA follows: TGTGCCAGCAGTGAACTTCACGGTAATTCACCCCTCCACTTT. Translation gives CASSELHGNSPLHF.

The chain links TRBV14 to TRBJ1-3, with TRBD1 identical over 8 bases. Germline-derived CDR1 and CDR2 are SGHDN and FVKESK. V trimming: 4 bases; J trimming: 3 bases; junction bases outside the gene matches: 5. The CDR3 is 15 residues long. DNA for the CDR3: TGTGCCAGCAGCCCGCGCAGGGGGCTTGGAAACACCATATATTTT. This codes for CASSPRRGLGNTIYF.